A selection of T cell receptor beta chains follows, all from one sample in a study of neurological immune-mediated disorders. One entry per CDR3 protein, called by TCRdb with MiXCR from the 5' RACE reads. This sample has around 56,000 distinct CDR3 sequences, with 24% found just once. Sequences were obtained from PBMCs. The source is a man between 60 and 75 years old with HTLV-1-associated myelopathy (HAM/TSP). The CDR3 runs from the conserved cysteine through the conserved F or W. Fields, in order: V gene, CDR3 length, D gene, CDR3 protein. A D gene is named only where the DNA matches it firmly.

TRBV25-1 | 14 | - | CASSERGGGNTIYF
TRBV11-2 | 17 | TRBD1 | CASSPTPGQGKTDTQYF
TRBV6-5 | 14 | TRBD1 | CASSTRQGWYEQYF
TRBV5-6 | 13 | - | CASILHRSQPQHF
TRBV29-1 | 12 | - | CSVYKGIDGYTF
TRBV20-1 | 16 | TRBD2 | CSASPLTSGIVYEQYF
TRBV15 | 15 | TRBD1 | CATSAGRQGLGELFF
TRBV20-1 | 15 | TRBD1 | CSANQRGTGEYEQYF
TRBV28 | 14 | - | CASGRQLYNSPLHF
TRBV4-1 | 13 | - | CASSQQQGYGYTF
TRBV25-1 | 14 | TRBD1 | CASRGQGAGNTIYF
TRBV12-3/TRBV12-4 | 15 | TRBD2 | CASVWGGETSGELFF
TRBV20-1 | 13 | - | CSARVGNTDTQYF
TRBV20-1 | 14 | - | CSARGGQGSYEQYF
TRBV20-1 | 12 | - | CSAPQGNEKLFF
TRBV5-1 | 14 | - | CASSLVGQNYEQYF
TRBV19 | 14 | - | CASSIGNFGNEQFF
TRBV20-1 | 14 | - | CSARATGSNTEAFF
TRBV5-1 | 15 | TRBD1 | CASSFGQGVTYEQYF
TRBV20-1 | 14 | TRBD2 | CSARDGRYTWELFF
TRBV3-1 | 16 | TRBD2 | CASSQEAGGSYNEQFF
TRBV29-1 | 12 | - | CSVGGTYTEAFF
TRBV9 | 16 | TRBD1 | CASSVADIGGVETQYF
TRBV4-1 | 14 | TRBD1 | CASSRPDRNYGYTF
TRBV25-1 | 13 | - | CASSEPGRETQYF
TRBV20-1 | 15 | TRBD1 | CSAMRTGEAKNIQYF
TRBV9 | 14 | - | CASSAQEANTEAFF
TRBV20-1 | 13 | TRBD1 | CSAPGQVNTEAFF
TRBV5-1 | 13 | - | CASSPELPDTQYF
TRBV20-1 | 15 | - | CSASPPQGFNTEAFF
TRBV5-6 | 14 | - | CASSLGDWADTQYF
TRBV5-1 | 16 | - | CASSLAVGPGNYGYTF
TRBV29-1 | 10 | - | CIVVANEQFF
TRBV29-1 | 13 | - | CSVDGEGTYEQYF
TRBV5-1 | 13 | - | CASSDRLNTEAFF
TRBV10-1 | 14 | TRBD2 | CASRGLADIYEQYF
TRBV5-1 | 18 | - | CASSLFDRRTTMNTEAFF
TRBV6-1 | 14 | TRBD2 | CASSESGGPYEQYF
TRBV12-3/TRBV12-4 | 13 | TRBD1 | CASRLPGGSEAFF